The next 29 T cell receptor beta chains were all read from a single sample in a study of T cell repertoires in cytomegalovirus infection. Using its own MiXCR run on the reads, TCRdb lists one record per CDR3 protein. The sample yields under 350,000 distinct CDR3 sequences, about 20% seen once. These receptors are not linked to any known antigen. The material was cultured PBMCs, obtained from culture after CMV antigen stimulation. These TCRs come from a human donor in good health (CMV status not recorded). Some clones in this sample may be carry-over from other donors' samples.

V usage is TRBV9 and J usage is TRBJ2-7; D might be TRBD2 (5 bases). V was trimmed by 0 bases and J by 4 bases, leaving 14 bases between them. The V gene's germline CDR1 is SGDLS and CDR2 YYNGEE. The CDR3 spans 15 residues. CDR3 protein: CASSVARTPGYEQYF. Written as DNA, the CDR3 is TGTGCCAGCAGCGTAGCCAGGACCCCGGGGTACGAGCAGTACTTC. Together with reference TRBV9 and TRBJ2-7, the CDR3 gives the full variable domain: DSGVTQTPKHLITATGQRVTLRCSPRSGDLSVYWYQQSLDQGLQFLIQYYNGEERAKGNILERFSAQQFPDLHSELNLSSLELGDSALYFCASSVARTPGYEQYFGPGTRLTVT.

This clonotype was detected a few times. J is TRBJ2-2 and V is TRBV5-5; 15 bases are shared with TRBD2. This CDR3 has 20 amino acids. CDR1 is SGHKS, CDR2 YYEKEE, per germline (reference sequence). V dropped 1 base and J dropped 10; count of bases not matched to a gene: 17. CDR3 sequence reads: CASSLFFGQAGTSGRKELFF. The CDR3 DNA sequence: TGTGCCAGCAGCTTGTTTTTTGGACAGGCCGGGACTAGCGGGAGGAAGGAGCTGTTTTTT.

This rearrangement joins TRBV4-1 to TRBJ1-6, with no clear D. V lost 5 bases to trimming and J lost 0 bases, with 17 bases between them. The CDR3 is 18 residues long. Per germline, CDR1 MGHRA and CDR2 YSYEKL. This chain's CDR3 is CASSLRPRPSSYNSPLHF. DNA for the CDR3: TGCGCCAGCAGCTTACGACCGCGACCTAGCTCCTATAATTCACCCCTCCACTTT.

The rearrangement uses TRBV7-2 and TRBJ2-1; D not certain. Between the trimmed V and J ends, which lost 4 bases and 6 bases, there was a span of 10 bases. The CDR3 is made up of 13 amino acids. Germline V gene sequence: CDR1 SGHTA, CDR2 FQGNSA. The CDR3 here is CASSYRGSNEQFF. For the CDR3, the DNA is TGTGCCAGCAGCTACCGAGGATCCAATGAGCAGTTCTTC.

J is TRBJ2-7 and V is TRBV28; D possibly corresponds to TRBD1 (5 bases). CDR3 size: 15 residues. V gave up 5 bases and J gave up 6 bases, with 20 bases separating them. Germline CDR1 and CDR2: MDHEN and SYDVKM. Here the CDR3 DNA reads TGTGCCAGCAGTCAATACGGACAAGGTCAGGGCGAGCAGTACTTC. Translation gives CASSQYGQGQGEQYF.

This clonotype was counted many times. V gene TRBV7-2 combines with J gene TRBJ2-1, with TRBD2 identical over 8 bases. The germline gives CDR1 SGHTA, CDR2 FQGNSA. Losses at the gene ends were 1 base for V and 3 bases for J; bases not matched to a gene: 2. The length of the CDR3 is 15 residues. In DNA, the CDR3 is TGTGCCAGCAGCTTAGACGGGAGGGGCTACAATGAGCAGTTCTTC. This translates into CASSLDGRGYNEQFF.

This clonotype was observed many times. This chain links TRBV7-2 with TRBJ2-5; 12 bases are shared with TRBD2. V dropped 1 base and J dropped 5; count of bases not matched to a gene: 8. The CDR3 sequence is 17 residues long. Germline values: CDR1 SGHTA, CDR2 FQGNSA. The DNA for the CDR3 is TGTGCCAGCAGCTTAGATCGGACTAGCGGGGAAAGGGAGACCCAGTACTTC. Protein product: CASSLDRTSGERETQYF.

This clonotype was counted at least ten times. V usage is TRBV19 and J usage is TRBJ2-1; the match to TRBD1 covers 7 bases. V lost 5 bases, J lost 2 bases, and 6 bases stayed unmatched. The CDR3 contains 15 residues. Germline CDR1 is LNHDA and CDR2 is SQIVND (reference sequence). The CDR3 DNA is TGTGCCAGTAGTCTACAGGGGCTCGCCTACAATGAGCAGTTCTTC. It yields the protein CASSLQGLAYNEQFF. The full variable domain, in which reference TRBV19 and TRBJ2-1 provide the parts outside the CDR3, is DGGITQSPKYLFRKEGQNVTLSCEQNLNHDAMYWYRQDPGQGLRLIYYSQIVNDFQKGDIAEGYSVSREKKESFPLTVTSAQKNPTAFYLCASSLQGLAYNEQFFGPGTRLTVL.

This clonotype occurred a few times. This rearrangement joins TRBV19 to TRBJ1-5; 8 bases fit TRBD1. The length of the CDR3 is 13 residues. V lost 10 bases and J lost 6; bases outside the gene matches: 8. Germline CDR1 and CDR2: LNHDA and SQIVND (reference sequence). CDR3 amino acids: CATGDRGGQPQHF. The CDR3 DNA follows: TGTGCCACCGGAGACAGGGGAGGTCAGCCCCAGCATTTT.

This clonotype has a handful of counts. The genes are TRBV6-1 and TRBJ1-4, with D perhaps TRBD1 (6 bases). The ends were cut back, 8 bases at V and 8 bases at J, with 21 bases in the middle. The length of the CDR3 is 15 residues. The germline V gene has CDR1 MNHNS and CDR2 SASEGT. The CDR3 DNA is TGTGCCAGCTCGGCCCCGGGGGACAACCTAGAAAAACTGTTTTTT. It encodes CASSAPGDNLEKLFF.

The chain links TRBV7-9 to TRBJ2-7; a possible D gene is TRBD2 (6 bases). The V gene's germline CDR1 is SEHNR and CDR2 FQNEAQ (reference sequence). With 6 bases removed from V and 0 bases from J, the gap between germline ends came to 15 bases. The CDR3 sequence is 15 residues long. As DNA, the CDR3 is TGTGCCAGCAGAAATGGGACTGGAAGCTCCTACGAGCAGTACTTC. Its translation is CASRNGTGSSYEQYF.

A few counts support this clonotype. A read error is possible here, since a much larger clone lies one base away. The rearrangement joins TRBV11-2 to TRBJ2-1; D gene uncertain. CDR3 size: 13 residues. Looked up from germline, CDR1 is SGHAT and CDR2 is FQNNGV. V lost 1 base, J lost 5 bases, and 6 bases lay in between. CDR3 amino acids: CASSLGQDNEQFF. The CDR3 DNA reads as TGTGCCAGCAGCTTAGGGCAGGACAATGAGCAGTTCTTC.

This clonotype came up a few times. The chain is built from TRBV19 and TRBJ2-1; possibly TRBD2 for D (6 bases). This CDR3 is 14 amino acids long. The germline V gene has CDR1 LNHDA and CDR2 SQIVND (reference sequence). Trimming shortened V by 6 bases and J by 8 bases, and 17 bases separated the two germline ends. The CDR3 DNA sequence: TGTGCCAGTAGGGTACTAGGCTCGGGAGATGAGCAGTTCTTC. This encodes CASRVLGSGDEQFF.

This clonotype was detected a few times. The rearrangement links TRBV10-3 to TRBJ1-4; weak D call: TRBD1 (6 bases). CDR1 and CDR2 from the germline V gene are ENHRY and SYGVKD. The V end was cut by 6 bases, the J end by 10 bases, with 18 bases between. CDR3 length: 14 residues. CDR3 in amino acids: CAIRDRSPSGKLFF. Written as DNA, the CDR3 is TGTGCCATCAGAGACAGGTCACCGAGTGGAAAACTGTTTTTT.

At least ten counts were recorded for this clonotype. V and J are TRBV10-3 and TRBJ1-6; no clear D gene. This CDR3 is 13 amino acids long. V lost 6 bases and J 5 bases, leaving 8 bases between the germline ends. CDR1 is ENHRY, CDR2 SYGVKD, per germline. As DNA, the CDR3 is TGTGCCATCAGATCCCCTGATAATTCACCCCTCCACTTT. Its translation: CAIRSPDNSPLHF.

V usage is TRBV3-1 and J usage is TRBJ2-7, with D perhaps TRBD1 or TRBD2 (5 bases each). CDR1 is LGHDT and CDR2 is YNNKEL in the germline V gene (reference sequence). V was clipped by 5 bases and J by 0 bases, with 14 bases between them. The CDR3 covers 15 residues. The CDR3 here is CASSYRRLASYEQYF. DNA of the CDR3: TGTGCCAGCAGCTACAGGAGGCTTGCCTCCTACGAGCAGTACTTC.

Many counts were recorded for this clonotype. The CDR3 region is CASSGRGGRAEAFF. The CDR3, as DNA: TGTGCCAGCAGCGGCCGCGGGGGTCGGGCTGAAGCTTTCTTT. The rearrangement joins TRBV7-2 to TRBJ1-1; possibly TRBD1 for D (5 bases). This CDR3 has 14 residues. V shed 5 bases and J shed 6 bases, with 16 bases lying between them. Germline V gene lookup returns CDR1 SGHTA and CDR2 FQGNSA.

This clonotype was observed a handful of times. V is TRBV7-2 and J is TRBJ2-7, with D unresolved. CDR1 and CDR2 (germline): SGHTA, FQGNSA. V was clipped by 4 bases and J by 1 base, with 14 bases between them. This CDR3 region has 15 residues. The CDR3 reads CASSYDGTISYEQYF. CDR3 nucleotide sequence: TGTGCCAGCAGCTACGACGGAACCATTTCCTACGAGCAGTACTTC.

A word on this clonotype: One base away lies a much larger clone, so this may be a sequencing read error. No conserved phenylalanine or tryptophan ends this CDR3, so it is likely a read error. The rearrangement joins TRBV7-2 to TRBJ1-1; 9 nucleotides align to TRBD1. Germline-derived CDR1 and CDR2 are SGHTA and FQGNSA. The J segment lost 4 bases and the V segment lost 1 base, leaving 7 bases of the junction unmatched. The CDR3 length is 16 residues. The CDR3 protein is CASSLVTGGLGTEAFY. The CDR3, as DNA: TGTGCCAGCAGCTTAGTAACAGGGGGCTTAGGCACTGAAGCTTTCTAT.

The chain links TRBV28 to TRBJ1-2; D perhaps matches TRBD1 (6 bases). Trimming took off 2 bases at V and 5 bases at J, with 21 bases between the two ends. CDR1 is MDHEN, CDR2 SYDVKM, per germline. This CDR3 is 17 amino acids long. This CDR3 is CASSLDRSQPVGYGYTF. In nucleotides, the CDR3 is TGTGCCAGCAGTTTAGACAGGAGCCAGCCGGTTGGATATGGCTACACCTTC.

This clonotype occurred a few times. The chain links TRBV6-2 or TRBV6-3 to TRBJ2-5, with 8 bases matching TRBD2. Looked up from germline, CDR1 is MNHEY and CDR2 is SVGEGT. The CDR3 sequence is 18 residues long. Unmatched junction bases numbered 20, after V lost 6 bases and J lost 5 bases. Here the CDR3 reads CASRRRQAGESRRETQYF. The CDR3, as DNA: TGTGCCAGCAGACGAAGGCAAGCGGGAGAGTCCCGCAGGGAGACCCAGTACTTC.

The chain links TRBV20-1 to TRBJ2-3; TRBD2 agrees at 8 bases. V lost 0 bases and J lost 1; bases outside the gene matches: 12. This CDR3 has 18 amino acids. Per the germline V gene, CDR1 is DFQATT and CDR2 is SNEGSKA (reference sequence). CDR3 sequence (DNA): TGCAGTGCTAGAGATCTCCTCCCAAGCGGGGGACGCACAGATACGCAGTATTTT. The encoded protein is CSARDLLPSGGRTDTQYF.

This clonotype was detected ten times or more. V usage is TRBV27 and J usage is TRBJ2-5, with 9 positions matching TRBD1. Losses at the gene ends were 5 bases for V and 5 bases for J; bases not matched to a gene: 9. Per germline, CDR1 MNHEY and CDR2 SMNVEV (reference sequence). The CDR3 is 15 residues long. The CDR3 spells CASSVLQGAGETQYF. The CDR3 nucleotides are TGTGCCAGCAGTGTCTTACAGGGGGCGGGGGAGACCCAGTACTTC.

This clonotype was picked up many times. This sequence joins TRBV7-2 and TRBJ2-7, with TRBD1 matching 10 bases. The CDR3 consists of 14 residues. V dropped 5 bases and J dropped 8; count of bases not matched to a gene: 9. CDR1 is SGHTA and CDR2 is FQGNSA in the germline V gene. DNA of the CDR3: TGTGCCAGCAGCAGACGGGACAGGGGCGGGAAGCAGTACTTC. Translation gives CASSRRDRGGKQYF.

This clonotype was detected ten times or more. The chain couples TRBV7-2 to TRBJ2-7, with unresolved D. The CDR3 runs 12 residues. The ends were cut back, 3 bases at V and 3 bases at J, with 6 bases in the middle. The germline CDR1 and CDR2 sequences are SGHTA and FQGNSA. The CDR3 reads CASSFNNYEQYF. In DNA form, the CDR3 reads TGTGCCAGCAGCTTTAACAACTACGAGCAGTACTTC.

This CDR3 reads CASSLAGPQGYTF. The CDR3 DNA follows: TGTGCCAGCAGCTTGGCCGGGCCCCAGGGCTACACCTTC. V is TRBV5-4 and J is TRBJ1-2; D gene ambiguous. The germline V gene has CDR1 SGHNT and CDR2 YYREEE (reference sequence). The CDR3 extends over 13 amino acids. The V end was cut by 0 bases, the J end by 8 bases, with 11 bases between.

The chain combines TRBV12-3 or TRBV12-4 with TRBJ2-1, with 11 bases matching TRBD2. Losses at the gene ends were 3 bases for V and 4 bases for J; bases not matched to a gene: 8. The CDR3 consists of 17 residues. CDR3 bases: TGTGCCAGCAGTTTTGGTAGCGGGAGGGCCTCATACAATGAGCAGTTCTTC. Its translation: CASSFGSGRASYNEQFF.

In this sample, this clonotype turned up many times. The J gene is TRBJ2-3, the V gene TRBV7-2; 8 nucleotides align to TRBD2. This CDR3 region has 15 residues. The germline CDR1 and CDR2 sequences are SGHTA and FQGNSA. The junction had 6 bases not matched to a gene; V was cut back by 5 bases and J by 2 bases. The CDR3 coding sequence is TGTGCCAGCAGCCGAGCGGGAGAGTCCACAGATACGCAGTATTTT. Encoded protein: CASSRAGESTDTQYF.

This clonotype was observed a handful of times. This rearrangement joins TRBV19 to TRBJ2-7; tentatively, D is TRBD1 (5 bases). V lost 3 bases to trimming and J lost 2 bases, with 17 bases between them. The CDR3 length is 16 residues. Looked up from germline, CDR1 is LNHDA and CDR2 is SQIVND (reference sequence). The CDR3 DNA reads TGTGCCAGTAGTATCAACGGGCAGGGTGACACCTACGAGCAGTACTTC. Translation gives CASSINGQGDTYEQYF. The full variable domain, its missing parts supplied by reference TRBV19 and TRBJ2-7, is DGGITQSPKYLFRKEGQNVTLSCEQNLNHDAMYWYRQDPGQGLRLIYYSQIVNDFQKGDIAEGYSVSREKKESFPLTVTSAQKNPTAFYLCASSINGQGDTYEQYFGPGTRLTVT.